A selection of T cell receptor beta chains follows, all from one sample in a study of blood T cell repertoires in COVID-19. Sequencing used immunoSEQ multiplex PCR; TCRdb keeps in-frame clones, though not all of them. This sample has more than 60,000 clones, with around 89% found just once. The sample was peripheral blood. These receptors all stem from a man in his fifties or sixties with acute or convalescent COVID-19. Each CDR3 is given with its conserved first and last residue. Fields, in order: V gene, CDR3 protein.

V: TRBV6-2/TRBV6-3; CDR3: CASSLPPLAGDTQYF
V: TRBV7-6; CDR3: CASSKRSLRDRGGYEQYF
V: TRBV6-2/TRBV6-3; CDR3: CASSHRGLAASYEQYF
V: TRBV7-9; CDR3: CASSFQGGRNNEQFF
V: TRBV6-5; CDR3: CASRMSGRGTYEQYF
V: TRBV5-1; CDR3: CASSLDRELQPQHF
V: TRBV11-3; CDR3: CASSTPAGLANEKLFF
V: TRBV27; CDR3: CASSKDVGQGTQFF
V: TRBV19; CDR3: CASSRGLAYEQYF
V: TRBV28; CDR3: CASSPNRVYNEQFF
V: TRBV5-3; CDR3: CARSRTGTTEAFF
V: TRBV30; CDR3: CAWSPRAGSGANVLTF
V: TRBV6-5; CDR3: CASRRQQANYGYTF
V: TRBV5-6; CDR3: CASSLPGTVGGEQFF